This T cell receptor (beta chain) was obtained from a study of circulating tumor DNA in untreated peripheral T-cell lymphoma. This table comes from immunoSEQ multiplex PCR, and its TCRdb copy is limited to in-frame clones, with some not included. In all, the sample yields approximately 60 clones. The CDR3 extends over 14 amino acids. CDR1 and CDR2 (germline): LNHDA, SQIVND (reference sequence). Trimming cost V 2 bases and J 1 base, with 8 bases left between them. The clonotype comes from a human donor with peripheral T-cell lymphoma. The sequencing sample was made of cell-free DNA from blood serum. This chain uses TRBV19 with TRBJ2-5; the D is unclear. The CDR3 loop reads CASSISPSQETQYF. The CDR3 bases are TGTGCCAGTAGTATATCCCCTAGCCAAGAGACCCAGTACTTC.